Listed below are T cell receptor beta chains from one sample, sequenced in a study of blood T cell repertoires in COVID-19. The table came from immunoSEQ multiplex PCR; TCRdb's copy has only in-frame clones and leaves some out. The sample includes tens of thousands of clones, roughly 68% seen only once; the top ten take roughly 27%. What was sequenced was peripheral blood. The receptor source for this set is an elderly woman with acute or convalescent COVID-19. Both conserved end residues are part of each CDR3. D genes are given only for firm matches. Rows give clone size only sometimes, using once, few, many, or a class for an expanded clone.

length,size,V,J,D,CDR3,DNA
16,.,TRBV2,TRBJ2-7,TRBD2,CASRDPGLAGGREQYF,TGTGCCAGCAGAGACCCGGGACTAGCGGGAGGTCGGGAGCAGTACTTC
15,.,TRBV28,TRBJ2-2,TRBD1,CASSQWTGRTGELFF,TGTGCCAGCAGTCAATGGACAGGGAGGACCGGGGAGCTGTTTTTT
14,once,TRBV5-1,TRBJ2-5,.,CASSRGRGEETQYF,TGCGCCAGCAGCCGAGGCAGGGGAGAAGAGACCCAGTACTTC
16,.,TRBV19,TRBJ1-5,.,CASTPLAGQSNQPQHF,TGTGCCAGTACCCCCCTGGCAGGGCAAAGCAATCAGCCCCAGCATTTT
15,few,TRBV2,TRBJ2-1,TRBD1,CASSEQGGTYNEQFF,TGTGCCAGCAGTGAGCAAGGGGGCACCTACAATGAGCAGTTCTTC
15,.,TRBV11-3,TRBJ1-4,.,CASSPEARAVEKLFF,TGTGCCAGCAGCCCCGAGGCCAGGGCGGTCGAAAAACTGTTTTTT
14,once,TRBV6-5,TRBJ1-5,.,CASSGEVRGQPQHF,TGTGCCAGCAGCGGCGAGGTAAGGGGGCAGCCCCAGCATTTT
14,.,TRBV7-3,TRBJ2-7,TRBD1,CASSPTGGLDEQYF,TGTGCCAGCAGCCCGACAGGGGGCTTGGACGAGCAGTACTTC
16,.,TRBV4-1,TRBJ1-4,TRBD1,CASSQPNRGRLEKLFF,TGCGCCAGCAGCCAGCCCAACAGGGGGCGCTTAGAAAAACTGTTTTTT
15,.,TRBV27,TRBJ1-4,TRBD1,CASSSWGTGVEKLFF,TGTGCCAGCAGTTCCTGGGGGACAGGGGTTGAAAAACTGTTTTTT
14,once,TRBV5-1,TRBJ1-4,TRBD1,CASSLGQGGEKLFF,TGCGCCAGCAGCCTGGGACAGGGGGGTGAAAAACTGTTTTTT
18,few,TRBV11-2,TRBJ2-3,TRBD2,CASSLDPSSGSTKGTQYF,TGTGCCAGCAGCTTAGATCCGTCCAGCGGGAGTACAAAGGGTACGCAGTATTTT
18,.,TRBV28,TRBJ1-3,.,CASSPPPYRAGSGNTIYF,TGTGCCAGCAGTCCGCCCCCCTACAGGGCCGGCTCTGGAAACACCATATATTTT
15,once,TRBV7-9,TRBJ2-7,TRBD2,CASFPLRLAGGEQYF,TGTGCCAGCTTCCCTCTCAGACTAGCGGGAGGCGAGCAGTACTTC
15,once,TRBV6-4,TRBJ2-3,.,CASSEEGVGTDTQYF,TGTGCCAGCAGTGAGGAGGGAGTGGGCACAGATACGCAGTATTTT
14,.,TRBV19,TRBJ2-5,.,CASSMRPSSETQYF,TGTGCCAGTAGTATGAGGCCTTCCTCAGAGACCCAGTACTTC
15,few,TRBV4-2,TRBJ2-7,.,CASSRTTREAYEQYF,TGTGCCAGCAGCCGCACAACCAGGGAGGCCTACGAGCAGTACTTC
13,.,TRBV7-2,TRBJ1-4,TRBD1,CASSFLRGEKLFF,TGTGCCAGCAGCTTCCTCAGGGGGGAAAAACTGTTTTTT
15,.,TRBV5-1,TRBJ2-4,.,CASSSGRDFQNIQYF,TGCGCCAGCAGCTCCGGACGGGACTTTCAAAACATTCAGTACTTC
14,.,TRBV5-4,TRBJ2-2,TRBD1,CASMGQFNTGELFF,TGTGCCAGCATGGGACAGTTCAACACCGGGGAGCTGTTTTTT
13,.,TRBV6-5,TRBJ2-7,.,CASTSGFSYEQYF,TGTGCCAGCACCTCCGGGTTCTCCTACGAGCAGTACTTC
14,once,TRBV5-4,TRBJ2-7,.,CASSLDLSSYEQYF,TGTGCCAGCAGCCTGGATCTGAGCTCCTACGAGCAGTACTTC
14,.,TRBV5-4,TRBJ2-3,.,CASSLGEAPGTQYF,TGTGCCAGCAGCTTAGGCGAGGCCCCTGGTACGCAGTATTTT
17,.,TRBV4-1,TRBJ1-3,.,CASSQVHSLSSGNTIYF,TGCGCCAGCAGCCAAGTTCACAGCTTGAGCTCTGGAAACACCATATATTTT
16,once,TRBV5-1,TRBJ2-2,.,CASSRSLEYSPGELFF,TGCGCCAGCAGCCGATCCCTAGAGTACTCCCCCGGGGAGCTGTTTTTT
18,.,TRBV3-1/TRBV3-2,TRBJ2-5,TRBD2,CASSQDFPTSTSRETQYF,TGTGCCAGCAGCCAAGACTTCCCAACCTCGACTAGCCGAGAGACCCAGTACTTC
15,.,TRBV7-3,TRBJ2-1,TRBD2,CASSIQTSAYNEQFF,TGTGCCAGCAGCATCCAGACTAGCGCTTACAATGAGCAGTTCTTC
12,.,TRBV27,TRBJ2-7,.,CASSLQGFEQYF,TGTGCCAGCAGTTTACAGGGGTTCGAGCAGTACTTC
15,.,TRBV11-2,TRBJ2-3,TRBD1,CASSQRTGSPDTQYF,TGTGCCAGCAGCCAGCGGACAGGGTCGCCAGATACGCAGTATTTT
18,.,TRBV5-1,TRBJ2-5,TRBD2,CASSLGPAGTSGQETQYF,TGCGCCAGCAGCCTAGGTCCGGCAGGGACTAGCGGGCAAGAGACCCAGTACTTC
15,.,TRBV6-5,TRBJ2-3,TRBD1,CASSPGQGSSDTQYF,TGTGCCAGCAGTCCGGGACAGGGGTCGTCAGATACGCAGTATTTT
12,.,TRBV2,TRBJ1-2,.,CASRDDTYGYTF,TGTGCCAGCAGAGATGACACCTATGGCTACACCTTC
14,once,TRBV18,TRBJ1-5,.,CASSFRVSNQPQHF,TGTGCCAGCTCATTTCGGGTGAGCAATCAGCCCCAGCATTTT
16,.,TRBV5-1,TRBJ1-6,.,CASSSQGFSYNSPLHF,TGCGCCAGCAGCTCCCAGGGGTTCTCCTATAATTCACCCCTCCACTTT
17,.,TRBV15,TRBJ2-3,TRBD2,CATSRGGRGLAGDTQYF,TGTGCCACCAGCAGAGGGGGGCGCGGACTAGCGGGGGATACGCAGTATTTT
15,.,TRBV5-1,TRBJ1-3,TRBD1,CASSPRTGSGNTIYF,TGCGCCAGCAGCCCTAGGACAGGGTCTGGAAACACCATATATTTT
16,.,TRBV19,TRBJ1-2,TRBD1,CASSRVTGAFNYGYTF,TGTGCCAGTAGTCGAGTAACAGGGGCTTTTAACTATGGCTACACCTTC